This T cell receptor (beta chain) was sequenced during a study of blood T cells in healthy people across ages. Using a J-beta primer mix together with a sample-barcoded 5' primer, a second PCR was run for about 7 to 12 cycles. TCRdb re-called the 5' RACE reads with MiXCR, one entry per CDR3 protein. The sample shows roughly 800,000 distinct CDR3 sequences, approximately 24% of them seen only once. The V end lost 7 bases, the J end lost 4 bases, and 19 bases lay between the germline ends. The CDR3 length is 15 residues. In addition, the sample was reused for a study of T cells of mothers and their children. This second study says: Versus unrelated pairs, overlap was slightly higher in related mother-child pairs, without reaching significance.

Sequencing was performed on blood. This sequence joins TRBV12-3 or TRBV12-4 and TRBJ1-2; D perhaps matches TRBD1 (5 bases). The sequence was obtained from a boy between 10 and 17 years old in good health. CDR3 in amino acids: CASMPGPSLGYGYTF. DNA of the CDR3: TGTGCCAGCATGCCAGGGCCATCCCTAGGCTATGGCTACACCTTC.